The 10 T cell receptor beta chains reported below all come from one sample, sequenced in a study of human T cells and chemical hapten exposure. TCRdb redid the calling of the RACE reads with MiXCR, one entry per CDR3 protein. This table holds 300,000 to 350,000 distinct CDR3 sequences, about 7% found once. Time point specified: patch test 1, 2 weeks after DPC sensitization. Documented treatment: therapeutic diphenylcyclopropenone sensitization with weekly scalp DPC. Sample: whole blood, taken in connection with sensitization to the hapten diphenylcyclopropenone (DPC). The receptors derive from a young woman with alopecia areata. Some clones in this sample may be carry-over from other donors' samples.

The table lists this clonotype with many counts. This chain joins TRBV4-3 and TRBJ2-2, with D possibly matching TRBD2 (7 bases). Per the germline V gene, CDR1 is LGHNA and CDR2 is YSLEER. V was clipped by 1 base and J by 6 bases, with 21 bases between them. This CDR3 comprises 18 residues. CDR3 amino acids: CASSQADGQRGRSGELFF. The CDR3 DNA is TGCGCCAGCAGCCAAGCAGACGGACAGCGGGGTCGGTCCGGGGAGCTGTTTTTT.

This clonotype was counted a few times. A junction boundary mismatches the germline segment, possibly from a read error. V and J are TRBV14 and TRBJ2-5, with TRBD1 as a possible D gene (5 bases). The CDR3 is 12 amino acids. From germline, CDR1 is SGHDN and CDR2 FVKESK. CDR3 sequence: CASSQDRIGVSF. Here the CDR3 DNA reads TGTGCCAGCAGCCAAGATCGTATAGGGGTGTCCTTC.

In this sample, this clonotype turned up a few times. The V call is TRBV24-1, the J call TRBJ2-3; possibly TRBD1 for D (5 bases). CDR3 length: 16 residues. CDR1 is KGHDR and CDR2 is SFDVKD in the germline V gene. V lost 7 bases to trimming and J lost 2 bases, with 18 bases between them. The CDR3 nucleotides read TGTGCCACCAGGGCCGACAGAAAAAAAAACACAGATACGCAGTATTTT. Translation gives CATRADRKKNTDTQYF.

This clonotype was counted ten times or more. The chain couples TRBV2 to TRBJ2-3; perhaps TRBD2 as D (7 bases). The germline gives CDR1 SNHLY, CDR2 FYNNEI. The CDR3 runs 15 residues. V lost 2 bases and J lost 3, with 12 bases in between. The CDR3 loop reads CASSEYGGATDTQYF. The CDR3 DNA is TGTGCCAGCAGTGAATATGGGGGGGCAACAGATACGCAGTATTTT.

There are a few counts of this clonotype. CDR3 DNA: TGCGCCAGCAGCCCGCAAGCCGGAAAAGAGACCCAGTACTTC. Its translation is CASSPQAGKETQYF. The chain joins TRBV5-1 to TRBJ2-5, with unresolved D. The ends were cut back, 4 bases at V and 3 bases at J, with 13 bases in the middle. Germline CDR1 is SGHRS and CDR2 is YFSETQ. The CDR3 runs to 14 residues. The full variable domain, in which reference TRBV5-1 and TRBJ2-5 provide the parts outside the CDR3, is KAGVTQTPRYLIKTRGQQVTLSCSPISGHRSVSWYQQTPGQGLQFLFEYFSETQRNKGNFPGRFSGRQFSNSRSEMNVSTLELGDSALYLCASSPQAGKETQYFGPGTRLLVL.

This clonotype was observed a few times. The chain uses TRBV7-2 and TRBJ2-3; TRBD2 matches at 9 bases. Germline loops: CDR1 SGHTA, CDR2 FQGNSA. The junction had 9 bases not matched to a gene; V was cut back by 1 base and J by 4 bases. The CDR3 is 17 residues long. CDR3 protein: CASSLGSSGDLADTQYF. The CDR3 bases are TGTGCCAGCAGCTTAGGGTCTAGCGGGGACCTCGCAGATACGCAGTATTTT.

The chain is built from TRBV15 and TRBJ1-5; 10 bases match TRBD1. Germline V CDR1 and CDR2: LNHNV, YYDKDF (reference sequence). V gave up 0 bases and J gave up 4 bases; unmatched junction bases: 3. The length of the CDR3 is 16 residues. This CDR3 is CATSREPDRGNQPQHF. In DNA form, the CDR3 reads TGTGCCACCAGCAGAGAACCGGACAGGGGGAATCAGCCCCAGCATTTT.

The V and J genes are TRBV6-5 and TRBJ2-1; TRBD1 might be the D (6 bases). The V gene's germline CDR1 is MNHEY and CDR2 SVGAGI. With 4 bases removed from V and 9 bases from J, the gap between germline ends came to 19 bases. The CDR3 spans 15 residues. The CDR3 DNA reads TGTGCCAGCAGTTCCGCTAGGGTACAGGGCAGTGAGCAGTTCTTC. It is translated as CASSSARVQGSEQFF.

There are many counts of this clonotype. The chain combines TRBV20-1 with TRBJ1-1, with a tentative D call TRBD1 (5 bases). Germline values: CDR1 DFQATT, CDR2 SNEGSKA (reference sequence). Trimming removed 6 bases at V and 0 bases at J, with 14 bases between. There are 14 residues in the CDR3. The CDR3 here is CSARGRQMNTEAFF. The CDR3 nucleotides read TGCAGTGCCCGGGGGAGGCAAATGAACACTGAAGCTTTCTTT.

This chain joins TRBV6-6 and TRBJ1-5, with D unclear. The germline CDR1 and CDR2 sequences are MNHNY and SVGAGI (reference sequence). CDR3 size: 14 residues. V was cut by 0 bases and J by 5 bases, with 8 bases left in between. CDR3 in amino acids: CASSYSPADQPQHF. The CDR3 DNA is TGTGCCAGCAGTTACTCTCCTGCGGATCAGCCCCAGCATTTT.